Shown below are 21 T cell receptor beta chains from a single sample sequenced in a study of tumor-infiltrating lymphocytes in oesophageal squamous cell carcinoma. Each CDR3 protein gets one entry after TCRdb re-called the PCR reads with MiXCR. Found here are 15,000 to 20,000 distinct CDR3 sequences, around 46% of them singletons; the top ten hold around 30%. Sequenced input: normal esophageal tissue next to the tumor. These receptors originate from a female donor with esophageal squamous cell carcinoma.

A few counts support this clonotype. The rearrangement joins TRBV20-1 to TRBJ2-5, with unresolved D. Germline V CDR1 and CDR2: DFQATT, SNEGSKA (reference sequence). The length of the CDR3 is 14 residues. Deletions cut 6 bases from V and 5 bases from J, with 19 bases between. The CDR3 reads CSARNPVNWETQYF. In DNA, the CDR3 is TGCAGTGCCAGAAACCCAGTAAATTGGGAGACCCAGTACTTC.

There are a few counts of this clonotype. One end of the junction fails to match germline, which may point to a read error. The chain links TRBV11-3 to TRBJ1-6, with D unresolved. Looked up from germline, CDR1 is SGHNT and CDR2 is YENEEA. There are 16 residues in the CDR3. CDR3 residues: CASSLDGVAYNSPLHF. Written as DNA, the CDR3 is TGTGCCAGCAGCTTAGACGGGGTGGCCTATAATTCACCCCTCCACTTC.

The chain combines TRBV6-2 or TRBV6-3 with TRBJ1-4, with D hard to call. This CDR3 spans 11 amino acids. V gave up 0 bases and J gave up 10 bases, with 3 bases separating them. Per germline, CDR1 MNHEY and CDR2 SVGEGT. The CDR3 protein is CASSYSGKLFF. CDR3 bases: TGTGCCAGCAGTTACTCCGGAAAACTGTTTTTT.

Ten or more counts support this clonotype. The rearrangement joins TRBV27 to TRBJ1-2; TRBD1 is a possible D gene (5 bases). The germline CDR1 and CDR2 sequences are MNHEY and SMNVEV (reference sequence). With 4 bases removed from V and 4 bases from J, the gap between germline ends came to 13 bases. This CDR3 is built from 14 residues. The CDR3 here is CASSSLGGGYGYTF. The CDR3 DNA is TGTGCCAGCAGTTCTCTGGGGGGTGGCTATGGCTACACCTTC.

The sample holds a few counts of this clonotype. The chain carries TRBV7-2 and TRBJ2-5, with 10 nucleotides matching TRBD2. The closer fit of TRBJ2-7 to the DNA end suggests the J call may be wrong. CDR1 is SGHTA, CDR2 FQGNSA, per germline. The CDR3 length is 14 residues. The CDR3 loop reads CASSHTSGISEQYF. The CDR3 DNA reads TGTGCCAGCAGCCATACTAGCGGGATATCCGAGCAGTACTTC.

This clonotype appeared many times. V usage is TRBV7-2 and J usage is TRBJ2-7, with TRBD2 matching 13 bases. The V and J ends lost 4 bases and 0 bases, in that order; junction bases with no gene match: 9. Germline CDR1 and CDR2: SGHTA and FQGNSA. The CDR3 length is 18 residues. The CDR3 loop is CASSSGLAGASISYEQYF. The CDR3 DNA is TGTGCCAGCAGCTCCGGACTAGCGGGAGCGTCTATCTCCTACGAGCAGTACTTC.

By frequency in the sample, this clonotype is medium-sized. The V and J genes are TRBV7-6 and TRBJ2-4; the match to TRBD2 covers 12 bases. CDR3 length: 17 amino acids. Unmatched junction bases numbered 11, after V lost 2 bases and J lost 9 bases. The germline V gene has CDR1 SGHVS and CDR2 FNYEAQ. CDR3 region: CASSLTHLAGGPSIQYF. CDR3 DNA sequence: TGTGCCAGCAGCTTAACCCATCTAGCGGGAGGGCCCAGCATTCAGTACTTC.

In the case of this clonotype: Likely a read error: the CDR3 ends without its conserved phenylalanine or tryptophan. It is unclear where the CDR3 begins or ends on the DNA, so no DNA is shown, and the CDR3 is as TCRdb lists it. This chain joins TRBV6-1 and TRBJ2-7; TRBD1, the D gene given by the table, was not confirmed from the DNA. The CDR3 spans 15 residues, counting both ends. CDR1 and CDR2 (germline): MNHNS, SASEGT. The CDR3 spells CASSPGGNYGYTFGS.

This clonotype rates as medium-sized. The V gene is TRBV10-3, the J gene TRBJ2-3, with D possibly TRBD1 on 5 matching bases. The CDR3 extends over 15 amino acids. Germline V CDR1 and CDR2: ENHRY, SYGVKD. Between the trimmed V and J ends, which lost 3 bases and 3 bases, there was a span of 13 bases. Written as DNA, the CDR3 is TGTGCCATCAGTGAAGGGGTCGGAGAGACAGATACGCAGTATTTT. Residues: CAISEGVGETDTQYF.

The chain is built from TRBV27 and TRBJ2-1; 7 nucleotides align to TRBD1. The J call may be in error: the DNA end matches TRBJ2-5 better. The CDR3 is 15 residues long. Germline lookup yields CDR1 MNHEY and CDR2 SMNVEV (reference sequence). The CDR3 reads CASSQTTGNQETQYF. DNA for the CDR3: TGTGCCAGCAGCCAAACGACAGGGAATCAAGAGACCCAGTACTTC.

In this sample, this clonotype turned up many times. The CDR3 reads CASSLGGMGQFF. The CDR3 DNA reads TGTGCCAGCAGCTTAGGAGGTATGGGGCAGTTCTTC. This sequence joins TRBV7-2 and TRBJ2-1; D gene uncertain. The germline CDR1 and CDR2 sequences are SGHTA and FQGNSA. This CDR3 region has 12 residues. V lost 1 base, J lost 12 bases, and 10 bases lay in between.

The chain links TRBV12-3 or TRBV12-4 to TRBJ1-4; no clear D gene. Trimming took off 4 bases at V and 8 bases at J, with 11 bases between the two ends. The CDR3 spans 13 residues. The CDR3 sequence is CASSWREREKLFF. CDR3 in DNA: TGTGCCAGCAGTTGGAGGGAGAGGGAAAAACTGTTTTTT.

By frequency in the sample, this clonotype is medium-sized. This rearrangement joins TRBV24-1 to TRBJ2-7, with 8 bases lining up with TRBD2. Germline-derived CDR1 and CDR2 are KGHDR and SFDVKD. The CDR3 runs to 16 residues. Losses at the gene ends were 3 bases for V and 7 bases for J; bases not matched to a gene: 13. The CDR3 nucleotides are TGTGCCACCAGTGATCCGCAGGGACTAGAACGGAATGAGCAGTACTTC. Amino acids: CATSDPQGLERNEQYF.

By sample share, this clonotype is medium-sized. The gene calls are TRBV12-3 or TRBV12-4 and TRBJ2-7; 11 nucleotides match TRBD2. V lost 5 bases to trimming and J lost 1 base; unmatched junction nucleotides: 7. The CDR3 covers 16 residues. CDR3 sequence: CASSAHGTSGSYEQYF. As DNA, the CDR3 is TGTGCCAGCAGTGCCCACGGGACTAGCGGTTCCTACGAGCAGTACTTC.

This clonotype was counted between two and nine times. The rearrangement joins TRBV6-5 to TRBJ2-1; D might be TRBD2 (5 bases). The germline gives CDR1 MNHEY, CDR2 SVGAGI. V was trimmed by 0 bases and J by 9 bases, leaving 9 bases between them. This CDR3 comprises 13 residues. CDR3 nucleotide sequence: TGTGCCAGCAGTTACTCGAACCGGGGTGAGCAGTTCTTC. Translation gives CASSYSNRGEQFF.

The chain employs TRBV7-3 and TRBJ2-1, with TRBD1 matching 8 bases. This CDR3 has 15 amino acids. Germline-derived CDR1 and CDR2 are SGHTA and FQGTGA. Trimming took 3 bases from V and 2 from J; bases not matched to a gene: 3. The DNA for the CDR3 is TGTGCCAGCAGCTTCGGACAGGGAACCTACAATGAGCAGTTCTTC. This sequence encodes CASSFGQGTYNEQFF.

This clonotype was seen a few times. The V and J genes are TRBV7-9 and TRBJ1-1, with D perhaps matching TRBD1 (6 bases). There are 15 residues in the CDR3. Germline values: CDR1 SEHNR, CDR2 FQNEAQ (reference sequence). Trimming removed 6 bases at V and 0 bases at J, with 14 bases between. This CDR3 reads CASRDPGQMNTEAFF. Here the CDR3 DNA reads TGTGCCAGCAGGGACCCGGGACAAATGAACACTGAAGCTTTCTTT.

This sequence joins TRBV6-1 and TRBJ2-2, with a possible D match to TRBD2 (5 bases). V was pared by 5 bases and J by 4 bases, with 11 bases between. CDR1 MNHNS and CDR2 SASEGT come from the germline V gene. The CDR3 consists of 14 residues. Here the CDR3 DNA reads TGTGCCAGCAGTACCACTAGTAGCACCGGGGAGCTGTTTTTT. The encoded protein is CASSTTSSTGELFF.

The chain uses TRBV20-1 and TRBJ1-5; 11 bases align to TRBD1. Germline V gene lookup returns CDR1 DFQATT and CDR2 SNEGSKA (reference sequence). The CDR3 has 16 amino acids. The junction had 5 bases not matched to a gene; V was cut back by 3 bases and J by 1 base. CDR3 loop: CSASPWDRGSNQPQHF. The CDR3 region has the DNA TGCAGTGCTAGCCCCTGGGACAGGGGGAGCAATCAGCCCCAGCATTTT.

The chain employs TRBV11-3 and TRBJ2-1; 7 bases fit TRBD2. Germline trimming cut 7 bases from V and 7 bases from J; bases unmatched to any gene: 7. The CDR3 extends over 13 amino acids. CDR1 and CDR2 (germline): SGHNT, YENEEA. CDR3 sequence reads: CASNSGGMNEQFF. Written as DNA, the CDR3 is TGTGCCAGCAACTCGGGGGGAATGAATGAGCAGTTCTTC.

CDR3 amino acids: CASSSTGGFEQFF. The CDR3 DNA sequence: TGTGCCAGCAGCTCGACAGGGGGTTTTGAGCAGTTCTTC. V and J are TRBV7-3 and TRBJ2-1; 9 bases are shared with TRBD1. Trimming took 4 bases from V and 9 from J; bases not matched to a gene: 4. Germline loops: CDR1 SGHTA, CDR2 FQGTGA. The CDR3 is 13 residues long.